The T cell receptor (beta chain) described here comes from a study of shared clonotypes between healthy human individuals. Study-wide points: Investigators expected sequencing depth to affect clonotype sharing among donors.

Within Nashville, Tennessee resided all donors, each a Caucasian adult. This CDR3 is 12 amino acids long. CDR1 and CDR2 from the germline V gene are SGHTA and FQGNSA. Deletions cut 0 bases from V and 12 bases from J, with 9 bases between. For unsorted PBMC, 250 to 350 ng DNA per replicate equaled tens of thousands of T cell genomes. The assay was immunoSEQ multiplex PCR, and TCRdb's table has in-frame clones only and misses some. The top ten clones hold about 12% of a sample with more than 400,000 clones, around 73% of them seen once. Points on this clone: Its antigen is unknown.

The genes are TRBV7-2 and TRBJ1-5, with D possibly TRBD1 on 5 matching bases. The sample was PBMCs. This clonotype was obtained from a woman between 40 and 50 years old in good health. Some clones in this sample may be carry-over from other donors' samples. The CDR3 DNA reads TGTGCCAGCAGCTTAGCGCCAGGGCTCCAGCATTTT. Translating it yields CASSLAPGLQHF.